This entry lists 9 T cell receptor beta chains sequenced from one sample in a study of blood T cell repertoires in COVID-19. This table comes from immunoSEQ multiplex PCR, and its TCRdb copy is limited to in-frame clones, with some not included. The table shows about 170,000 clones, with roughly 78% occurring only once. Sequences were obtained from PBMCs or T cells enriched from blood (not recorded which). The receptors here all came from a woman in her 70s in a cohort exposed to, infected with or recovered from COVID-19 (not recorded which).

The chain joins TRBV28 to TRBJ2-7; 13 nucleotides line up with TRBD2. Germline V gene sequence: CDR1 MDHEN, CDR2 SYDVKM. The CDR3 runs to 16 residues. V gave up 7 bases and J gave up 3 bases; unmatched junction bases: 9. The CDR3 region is CASTVGLAGVYYEQYF. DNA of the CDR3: TGTGCCAGCACGGTAGGACTAGCGGGGGTTTACTACGAGCAGTACTTC.

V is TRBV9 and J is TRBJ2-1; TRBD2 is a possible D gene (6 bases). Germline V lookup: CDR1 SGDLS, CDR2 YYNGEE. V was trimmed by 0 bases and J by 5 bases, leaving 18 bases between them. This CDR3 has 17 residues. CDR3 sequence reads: CASSVDPARDWHNEQFF. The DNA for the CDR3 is TGTGCCAGCAGCGTAGATCCAGCCCGGGACTGGCACAATGAGCAGTTCTTC.

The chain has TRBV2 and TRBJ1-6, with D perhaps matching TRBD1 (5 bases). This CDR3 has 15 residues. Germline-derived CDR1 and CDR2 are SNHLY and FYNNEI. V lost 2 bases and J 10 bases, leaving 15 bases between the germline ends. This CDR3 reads CASSEWGGGQSPLHF. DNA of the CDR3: TGTGCCAGCAGTGAATGGGGGGGAGGGCAGTCACCCCTCCACTTT. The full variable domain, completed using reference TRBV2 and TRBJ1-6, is EPEVTQTPSHQVTQMGQEVILRCVPISNHLYFYWYRQILGQKVEFLVSFYNNEISEKSEIFDDQFSVERPDGSNFTLKIRSTKLEDSAMYFCASSEWGGGQSPLHFGNGTRLTVT.

The CDR3 DNA follows: TGTGCCAGTAGTACAGGACAGGGGTATTACGGCTACACCTTC. It specifies CASSTGQGYYGYTF. This chain connects TRBV19 to TRBJ1-2; 9 bases are a match to TRBD1. There are 14 residues in the CDR3. The V and J ends lost 4 bases and 8 bases, in that order; junction bases with no gene match: 8. Germline CDR1 and CDR2: LNHDA and SQIVND (reference sequence).

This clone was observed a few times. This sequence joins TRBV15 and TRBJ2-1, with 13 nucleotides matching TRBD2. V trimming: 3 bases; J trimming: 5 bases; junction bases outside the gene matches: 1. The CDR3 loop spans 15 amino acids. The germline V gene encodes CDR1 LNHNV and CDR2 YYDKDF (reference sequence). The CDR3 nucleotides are TGTGCCACCAGCAGGGGGACTAGCGGGAACAATGAGCAGTTCTTC. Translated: CATSRGTSGNNEQFF.

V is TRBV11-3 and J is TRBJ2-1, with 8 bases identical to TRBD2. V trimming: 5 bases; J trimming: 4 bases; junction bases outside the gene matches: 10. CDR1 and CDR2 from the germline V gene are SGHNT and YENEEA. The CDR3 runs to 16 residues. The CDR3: CASSPDLASGYNEQFF. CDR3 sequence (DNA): TGTGCCAGCAGCCCCGACCTGGCTAGCGGGTACAATGAGCAGTTCTTC. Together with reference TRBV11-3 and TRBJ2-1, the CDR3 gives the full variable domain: EAGVVQSPRYKIIEKKQPVAFWCNPISGHNTLYWYLQNLGQGPELLIRYENEEAVDDSQLPKDRFSAERLKGVDSTLKIQPAELGDSAVYLCASSPDLASGYNEQFFGPGTRLTVL.

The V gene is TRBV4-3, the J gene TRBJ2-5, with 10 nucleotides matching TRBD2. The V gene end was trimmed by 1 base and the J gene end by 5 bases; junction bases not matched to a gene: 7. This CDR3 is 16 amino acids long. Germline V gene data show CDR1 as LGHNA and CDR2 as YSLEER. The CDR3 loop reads CASSQGIAGGGETQYF. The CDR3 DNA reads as TGCGCCAGCAGCCAAGGCATAGCGGGAGGTGGCGAGACCCAGTACTTC.

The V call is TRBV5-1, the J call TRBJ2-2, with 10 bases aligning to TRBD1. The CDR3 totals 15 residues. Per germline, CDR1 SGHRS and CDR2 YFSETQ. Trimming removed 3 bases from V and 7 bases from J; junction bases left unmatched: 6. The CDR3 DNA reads TGCGCCAGCAGCTCCCGACAGGGGGCTGGCGGGGAGCTGTTTTTT. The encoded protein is CASSSRQGAGGELFF.

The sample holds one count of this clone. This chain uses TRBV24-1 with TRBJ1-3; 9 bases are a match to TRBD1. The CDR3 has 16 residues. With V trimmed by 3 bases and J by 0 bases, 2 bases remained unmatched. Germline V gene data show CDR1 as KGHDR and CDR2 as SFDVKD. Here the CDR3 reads CATSDGTGFSGNTIYF. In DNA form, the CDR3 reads TGTGCCACCAGTGATGGGACAGGGTTCTCTGGAAACACCATATATTTT.